What follows are 30 T cell receptor beta chains derived from one specimen sequenced in a study of cytomegalovirus exposure and HLA in healthy donors. The PCR made use of 60 Vbeta and 13 Jbeta primers. Libraries were prepared by immunoSEQ multiplex PCR; TCRdb keeps only in-frame clonotypes and omits some of them. The repertoire holds about 300,000 clones, with 70% to 90% as singletons. The specimen was PBMCs. These receptors all stem from a man between 35 and 55 years old in good health and CMV-seropositive.

The J gene is TRBJ2-5, the V gene TRBV15; 8 nucleotides align to TRBD1. This CDR3 is 16 amino acids long. Looked up from germline, CDR1 is LNHNV and CDR2 is YYDKDF (reference sequence). V shed 0 bases, J shed 5 bases, and the junction held 8 bases outside the gene matches. CDR3 sequence: CATSRDRQGAGETQYF. CDR3 bases: TGTGCCACCAGCAGAGATCGGCAGGGGGCTGGGGAGACCCAGTACTTC.

This clone was found once. V gene TRBV29-1 combines with J gene TRBJ2-3; 11 bases are a match to TRBD1. V shed 3 bases and J 4 bases; nucleotides not matched to a gene: 6. This CDR3 contains 15 residues. Germline loops: CDR1 SQVTM, CDR2 ANQGSEA. CDR3 in amino acids: CSVDLMDRGPDTQYF. In DNA, the CDR3 is TGCAGCGTTGACTTAATGGACAGGGGGCCAGATACGCAGTATTTT.

The V gene is TRBV7-9, the J gene TRBJ2-1; tentatively, D is TRBD2 (6 bases). CDR3 length: 18 residues. The V and J ends lost 7 bases and 2 bases respectively, with 24 bases between them. Germline V gives CDR1 SEHNR, CDR2 FQNEAQ (reference sequence). The CDR3 sequence: CASIHRLYRDSAYNEQFF. The DNA for the CDR3 is TGTGCCAGCATCCACCGACTCTACCGGGACTCGGCCTACAATGAGCAGTTCTTC.

The V and J genes are TRBV28 and TRBJ2-2; no definite D call. Trimming took off 5 bases at V and 6 bases at J, with 7 bases between the two ends. The CDR3 length is 12 residues. The germline gives CDR1 MDHEN, CDR2 SYDVKM. The CDR3 coding sequence is TGTGCCAGCAGTCTCAGGTCCGGGGAGCTGTTTTTT. Residues: CASSLRSGELFF.

The CDR3 DNA follows: TGTGCCAGCAGTCGGGACTCCCAGTACTTC. Its translation: CASSRDSQYF. The V call is TRBV28, the J call TRBJ2-5; a weak D match, TRBD2 (6 bases). V dropped 5 bases and J dropped 9 bases, with 7 bases sitting between them. The CDR3 totals 10 residues. Per the germline V gene, CDR1 is MDHEN and CDR2 is SYDVKM.

The chain employs TRBV27 and TRBJ2-5; 8 positions agree with TRBD1. J was trimmed by 5 bases and V by 6 bases; bases with no gene match: 5. The germline V gene encodes CDR1 MNHEY and CDR2 SMNVEV (reference sequence). This CDR3 region has 13 residues. The DNA for the CDR3 is TGTGCCAGCAGGGGGACAGGCGGGGAGACCCAGTACTTC. This sequence encodes CASRGTGGETQYF.

The chain joins TRBV30 to TRBJ2-7; 9 bases match TRBD1. The germline CDR1 and CDR2 sequences are GTSNPN and SVGIG (reference sequence). The V segment lost 5 bases and the J segment 0 bases; nucleotides outside the gene matches: 5. The CDR3 extends over 14 amino acids. The CDR3 reads CAWLQGASSYEQYF. CDR3 bases: TGTGCCTGGTTACAGGGGGCGAGCTCCTACGAGCAGTACTTC. The variable domain in full, with the rest retrieved from reference TRBV30 and TRBJ2-7, is SQTIHQWPATLVQPVGSPLSLECTVEGTSNPNLYWYRQAAGRGLQLLFYSVGIGQISSEVPQNLSASRPQDRQFILSSKKLLLSDSGFYLCAWLQGASSYEQYFGPGTRLTVT.

This chain links TRBV28 with TRBJ1-1; possibly TRBD1 for D (6 bases). Trimming cost V 3 bases and J 3 bases, with 20 bases left between them. The CDR3 extends over 17 amino acids. Germline V gene lookup returns CDR1 MDHEN and CDR2 SYDVKM. The CDR3 nucleotides are TGTGCCAGCAGTTTGGGGTGGGGGGGCGAGGTGGACACTGAAGCTTTCTTT. Translation gives CASSLGWGGEVDTEAFF.

A few counts support this clone. V and J are TRBV9 and TRBJ2-1, with D possibly matching TRBD2 (5 bases). The CDR3 has 14 residues. Germline CDR1 is SGDLS and CDR2 is YYNGEE. Trimming took 4 bases from V and 4 from J, leaving 12 bases between them. CDR3 coding DNA: TGTGCCAGCAGCCCTAGTGGAGGTTACAATGAGCAGTTCTTC. This gives the protein CASSPSGGYNEQFF.

This chain connects TRBV2 to TRBJ2-3, with D perhaps matching TRBD2 (5 bases). Looked up from germline, CDR1 is SNHLY and CDR2 is FYNNEI. The CDR3 is made up of 15 amino acids. V was shortened by 1 base and J by 3 bases, with 11 bases between the two germline ends. CDR3 bases: TGTGCCAGCAGTGAAGAACTAGTGGGGACAGATACGCAGTATTTT. Its protein is CASSEELVGTDTQYF. Looking up the rest from reference TRBV2 and TRBJ2-3 gives the full variable domain: EPEVTQTPSHQVTQMGQEVILRCVPISNHLYFYWYRQILGQKVEFLVSFYNNEISEKSEIFDDQFSVERPDGSNFTLKIRSTKLEDSAMYFCASSEELVGTDTQYFGPGTRLTVL.

The V call is TRBV10-3, the J call TRBJ1-3, with 7 bases matching TRBD1. CDR3 size: 15 residues. Germline V CDR1 and CDR2: ENHRY, SYGVKD. The ends lost 8 bases at V and 3 bases at J; junction bases unmatched: 10. The CDR3 spells CAIGRGQAIGNTIYF. Here the CDR3 DNA reads TGTGCCATCGGCAGAGGACAGGCTATTGGAAACACCATATATTTT.

The chain carries TRBV6-5 and TRBJ2-7; possibly TRBD2 for D (7 bases). Germline values: CDR1 MNHEY, CDR2 SVGAGI. This CDR3 region has 15 residues. Trimming pared 0 bases from V and 7 bases from J, leaving 16 bases between. CDR3 loop: CASSYSRGGGGEQYF. The CDR3 DNA reads as TGTGCCAGCAGTTACTCGAGGGGGGGAGGGGGGGAGCAGTACTTC.

The V and J genes are TRBV5-1 and TRBJ2-3, with 9 bases fitting TRBD1. V shed 7 bases and J 3 bases; nucleotides not matched to a gene: 6. Germline-derived CDR1 and CDR2 are SGHRS and YFSETQ. CDR3 size: 14 residues. The CDR3 DNA sequence: TGCGCCAGCGGCAGACAGGGGGAAACAGATACGCAGTATTTT. Translating it yields CASGRQGETDTQYF.

A remark on this clone: At one end the junction does not follow the germline gene, possibly because of a read error. The rearrangement links TRBV7-9 to TRBJ2-1, with a possible D match to TRBD2 (5 bases). Per germline, CDR1 SEHNR and CDR2 FQNEAQ (reference sequence). This CDR3 spans 15 amino acids. This CDR3 reads CASSLAPSSYNEQFF. CDR3 bases: TGTGCCAGCAGCCTAGCACCGAGCTCCTACAATGAGCAGTTCTTC.

The chain joins TRBV7-9 to TRBJ2-1, with 8 bases that match TRBD1. Germline CDR1 and CDR2: SEHNR and FQNEAQ (reference sequence). Losses at the gene ends were 1 base for V and 8 bases for J; bases not matched to a gene: 7. The CDR3 length is 15 residues. This CDR3 is CASSLVAGGRDEQFF. The CDR3 bases are TGTGCCAGCAGCTTAGTTGCAGGGGGCAGGGATGAGCAGTTCTTC.

The rearrangement links TRBV13 to TRBJ1-4; 11 positions match TRBD1. CDR3 length equals 16 residues. Trimming removed 1 base from V and 8 bases from J; junction bases left unmatched: 6. Germline values: CDR1 PRHDT, CDR2 FYEKMQ (reference sequence). The CDR3 reads CASSLEAGTGGEKLFF. Written as DNA, the CDR3 is TGTGCCAGCAGCTTAGAGGCCGGGACAGGGGGAGAAAAACTGTTTTTT.

The chain recombines TRBV19 with TRBJ2-7; 8 bases map to TRBD1. Germline assignment: CDR1 LNHDA and CDR2 SQIVND (reference sequence). Trimming at V came to 1 base and at J to 5 bases, leaving 7 bases not matched to a gene. The CDR3 sequence is 15 residues long. This CDR3 reads CASSIVGQGADEQYF. The CDR3 DNA is TGTGCCAGTAGTATAGTCGGCCAGGGGGCTGACGAGCAGTACTTC. The variable domain in full, completed from reference TRBV19 and TRBJ2-7, reads DGGITQSPKYLFRKEGQNVTLSCEQNLNHDAMYWYRQDPGQGLRLIYYSQIVNDFQKGDIAEGYSVSREKKESFPLTVTSAQKNPTAFYLCASSIVGQGADEQYFGPGTRLTVT.

This clone was seen a single time. V is TRBV30 and J is TRBJ1-5, with a possible D match to TRBD1 (5 bases). Germline assignment: CDR1 GTSNPN and CDR2 SVGIG (reference sequence). V was pared by 3 bases and J by 2 bases, with 8 bases between. The CDR3 sequence is 13 residues long. In nucleotides, the CDR3 is TGTGCCTGGAGCCCAGGGCGCAATCAGCCCCAGCATTTT. This sequence encodes CAWSPGRNQPQHF.

This chain connects TRBV19 to TRBJ1-5; 9 bases align to TRBD1. V was clipped by 7 bases and J by 2 bases; unmatched bases: 6. Germline V lookup: CDR1 LNHDA, CDR2 SQIVND (reference sequence). There are 15 residues in the CDR3. CDR3 coding DNA: TGTGCCAGTACCGCCGGGGACAGGGGCAATCAGCCCCAGCATTTT. Translated, it gives CASTAGDRGNQPQHF.

The rearrangement links TRBV11-1 to TRBJ2-2; no reliable D call. The V end lost 11 bases, the J end lost 3 bases, and 13 bases lay between the germline ends. This CDR3 is 13 amino acids long. The germline gives CDR1 SGHAT, CDR2 FQDESV (reference sequence). The CDR3 spells CAVRSPYTGELFF. The CDR3 nucleotides read TGTGCCGTCCGGAGCCCTTACACCGGGGAGCTGTTTTTT.

This chain links TRBV11-2 with TRBJ2-5, with D maybe TRBD1 (6 bases). V gave up 3 bases and J gave up 4 bases, with 9 bases separating them. The CDR3 runs to 13 residues. In germline, CDR1 is SGHAT, CDR2 FQNNGV. This CDR3 reads CASSLDRSETQYF. The CDR3, as DNA: TGTGCCAGCAGCTTGGACAGATCAGAGACCCAGTACTTC.

The gene calls are TRBV5-1 and TRBJ2-7, with 8 nucleotides matching TRBD2. Trimming at V came to 4 bases and at J to 6 bases, leaving 6 bases not matched to a gene. Germline V gene data show CDR1 as SGHRS and CDR2 as YFSETQ. The CDR3 is made up of 13 amino acids. The CDR3 nucleotides read TGCGCCAGCAGCGCCGGGACTAGAGCCGAGCAGTACTTC. Translated, it gives CASSAGTRAEQYF.

The chain uses TRBV7-2 and TRBJ2-7; 7 positions match TRBD2. Trimming took 3 bases from V and 3 from J; bases not matched to a gene: 11. Germline V gene sequence: CDR1 SGHTA, CDR2 FQGNSA. This CDR3 is built from 16 residues. Here the CDR3 reads CASSFGAGEVGYEQYF. Written as DNA, the CDR3 is TGTGCCAGCAGCTTCGGGGCGGGAGAGGTCGGCTACGAGCAGTACTTC.

The chain combines TRBV28 with TRBJ1-4, with D possibly matching TRBD1 (6 bases). Germline CDR1 MDHEN, CDR2 SYDVKM. The ends were cut back, 2 bases at V and 5 bases at J, with 12 bases in the middle. The CDR3 totals 15 residues. DNA of the CDR3: TGTGCCAGCAGTTTAGCCGGGACACTGAATGAAAAACTGTTTTTT. This translates into CASSLAGTLNEKLFF. Full variable domain (outside the CDR3, taken from reference TRBV28 and TRBJ1-4): DVKVTQSSRYLVKRTGEKVFLECVQDMDHENMFWYRQDPGLGLRLIYFSYDVKMKEKGDIPEGYSVSREKKERFSLILESASTNQTSMYLCASSLAGTLNEKLFFGSGTQLSVL.

The chain employs TRBV5-1 and TRBJ1-4; 7 bases are a match to TRBD1. The CDR3 spans 15 residues. CDR1 and CDR2 (germline): SGHRS, YFSETQ. V was clipped by 0 bases and J by 7 bases; unmatched bases: 6. CDR3 loop: CASSLVDPGGEKLFF. CDR3 coding DNA: TGCGCCAGCAGCTTGGTGGACCCAGGGGGTGAAAAACTGTTTTTT.

This chain connects TRBV10-3 to TRBJ2-7; D may be TRBD2 (6 bases). The CDR3 is 14 amino acids. Trimming cost V 3 bases and J 2 bases, with 11 bases left between them. Germline assignment: CDR1 ENHRY and CDR2 SYGVKD. The CDR3, as DNA: TGTGCCATCAGTGATAATAGCGGAGCCTACGAGCAGTACTTC. Encoded protein: CAISDNSGAYEQYF.

CDR3 DNA sequence: TGTGCCAGCTCAGGACAGAGCAACTATGGCTACACCTTC. Its protein is CASSGQSNYGYTF. V is TRBV18 and J is TRBJ1-2; perhaps TRBD1 as D (6 bases). The germline V gene has CDR1 KGHSH and CDR2 LQKENI. V was shortened by 5 bases and J by 2 bases, with 9 bases between the two germline ends. CDR3 length: 13 residues.

V and J are TRBV4-1 and TRBJ2-2; D is undetermined. Trimming removed 1 base at V and 4 bases at J, with 13 bases between. Per the germline V gene, CDR1 is MGHRA and CDR2 is YSYEKL. The CDR3 covers 16 residues. The CDR3 sequence is CASSQGLLLGTGELFF. The DNA of the CDR3 is TGCGCCAGCAGCCAAGGGCTCCTCCTTGGCACCGGGGAGCTGTTTTTT.

The chain employs TRBV5-8 and TRBJ2-7, with D maybe TRBD1 (5 bases). Germline-derived CDR1 and CDR2 are SGHTS and YDEGEE. CDR3 length: 14 residues. Trimming removed 5 bases at V and 2 bases at J, with 14 bases between. CDR3 nucleotide sequence: TGTGCCAGCAGTCTAGGGGTCCCTACCTACGAGCAGTACTTC. As protein: CASSLGVPTYEQYF.

The chain employs TRBV5-6 and TRBJ2-1; perhaps TRBD2 as D (5 bases). Trimming removed 5 bases from V and 7 bases from J, with 16 bases in between. This CDR3 is built from 14 residues. The germline V gene encodes CDR1 SGHDT and CDR2 YYEEEE. CDR3 sequence: CASSYRAAGNEQFF. DNA of the CDR3: TGTGCCAGCAGTTACCGGGCCGCGGGTAATGAGCAGTTCTTC.